This T cell receptor beta chain is drawn from a study of CD8+ T cells in alopecia areata. Following RNA extraction, reverse transcription yielded cDNA that acted as the sequencing template. TCRdb's table, derived via immunoSEQ multiplex PCR, lists solely in-frame clones and lacks some. Of 110,000 to 150,000 clones in the sample, approximately 60% were seen once. The CDR3 contains 13 residues. Trimming took off 0 bases at V and 5 bases at J, with 6 bases between the two ends. Germline CDR1 reads MGHRA; CDR2 reads YSYEKL. Sorting from PBMCs produced CD4+ and CD8+ T cells. This clonotype originated in a human donor in good health. This sequence joins TRBV4-1 and TRBJ2-3; perhaps TRBD1 as D (6 bases). The material sequenced was CD8+ T cells sorted from blood. CDR3 DNA sequence: TGCGCCAGCAGCCAAGACAGGGGAGATACGCAGTATTTT. Translation gives CASSQDRGDTQYF.